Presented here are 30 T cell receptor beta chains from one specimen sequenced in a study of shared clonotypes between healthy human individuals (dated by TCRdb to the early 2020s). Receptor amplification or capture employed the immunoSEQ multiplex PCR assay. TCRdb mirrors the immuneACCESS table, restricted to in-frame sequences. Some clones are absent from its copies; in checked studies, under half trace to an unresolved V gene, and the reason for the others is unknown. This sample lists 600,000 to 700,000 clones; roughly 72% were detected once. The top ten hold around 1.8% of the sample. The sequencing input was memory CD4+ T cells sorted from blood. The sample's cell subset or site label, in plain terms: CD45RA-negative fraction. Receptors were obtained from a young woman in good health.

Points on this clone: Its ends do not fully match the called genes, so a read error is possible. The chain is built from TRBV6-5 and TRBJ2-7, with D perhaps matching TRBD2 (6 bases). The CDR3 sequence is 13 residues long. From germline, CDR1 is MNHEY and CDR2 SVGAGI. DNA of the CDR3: TGTGCCAGCAGAGGGACTGCCTCCAACGAGCAGTACTTC. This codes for CASRGTASNEQYF.

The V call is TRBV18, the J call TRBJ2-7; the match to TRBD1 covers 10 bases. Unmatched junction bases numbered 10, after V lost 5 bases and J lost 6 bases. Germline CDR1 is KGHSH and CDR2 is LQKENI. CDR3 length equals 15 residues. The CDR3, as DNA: TGTGCCAGCTCATCGACCGGGACAGGGGCTGGCGAGCAGTACTTC. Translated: CASSSTGTGAGEQYF.

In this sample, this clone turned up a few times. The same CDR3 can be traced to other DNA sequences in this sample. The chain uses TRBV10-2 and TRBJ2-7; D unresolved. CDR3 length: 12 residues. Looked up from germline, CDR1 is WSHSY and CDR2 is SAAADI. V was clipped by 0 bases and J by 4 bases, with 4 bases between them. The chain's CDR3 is CASSESGYEQYF. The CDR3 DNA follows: TGCGCCAGCAGTGAGTCGGGGTACGAGCAGTACTTC.

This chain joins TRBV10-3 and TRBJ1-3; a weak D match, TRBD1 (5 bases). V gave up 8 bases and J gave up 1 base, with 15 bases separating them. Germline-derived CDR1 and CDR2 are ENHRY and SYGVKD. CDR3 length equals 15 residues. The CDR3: CAIGDGINSGNTIYF. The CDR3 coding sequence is TGTGCCATCGGGGACGGGATAAATTCTGGAAACACCATATATTTT.

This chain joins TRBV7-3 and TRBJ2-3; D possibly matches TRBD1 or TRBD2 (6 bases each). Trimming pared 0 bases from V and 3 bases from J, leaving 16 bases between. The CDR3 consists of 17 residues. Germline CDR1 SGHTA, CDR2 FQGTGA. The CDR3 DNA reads TGTGCCAGCAGCTTAACCCCCACAGGGACTGTAACAGATACGCAGTATTTT. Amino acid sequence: CASSLTPTGTVTDTQYF.

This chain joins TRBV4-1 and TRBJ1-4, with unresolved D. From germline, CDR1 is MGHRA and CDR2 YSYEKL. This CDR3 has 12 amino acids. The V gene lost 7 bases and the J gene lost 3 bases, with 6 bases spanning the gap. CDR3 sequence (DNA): TGCGCCAGCATTGTCCCTAATGAAAAACTGTTTTTT. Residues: CASIVPNEKLFF.

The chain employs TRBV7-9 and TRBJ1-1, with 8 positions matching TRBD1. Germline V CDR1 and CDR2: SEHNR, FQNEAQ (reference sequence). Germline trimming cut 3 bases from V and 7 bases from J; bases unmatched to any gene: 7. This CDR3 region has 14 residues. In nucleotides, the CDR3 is TGTGCCAGCAGCTTGACGGGACAGGCGTTTGAAGCTTTCTTT. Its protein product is CASSLTGQAFEAFF. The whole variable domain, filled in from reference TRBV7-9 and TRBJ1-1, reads DTGVSQNPRHKITKRGQNVTFRCDPISEHNRLYWYRQTLGQGPEFLTYFQNEAQLEKSRLLSDRFSAERPKGSFSTLEIQRTEQGDSAMYLCASSLTGQAFEAFFGQGTRLTVV.

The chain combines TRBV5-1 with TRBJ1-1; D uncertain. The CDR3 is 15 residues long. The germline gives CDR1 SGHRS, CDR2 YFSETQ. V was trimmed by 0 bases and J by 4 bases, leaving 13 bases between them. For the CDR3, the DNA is TGCGCCAGCAGCTTGGCGGGCGCGTTGGGCACTGAAGCTTTCTTT. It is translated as CASSLAGALGTEAFF.

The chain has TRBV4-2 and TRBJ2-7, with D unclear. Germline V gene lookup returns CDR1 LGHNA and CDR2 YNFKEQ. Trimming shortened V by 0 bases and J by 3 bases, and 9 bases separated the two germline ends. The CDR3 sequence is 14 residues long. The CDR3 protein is CASSQDLVFYEQYF. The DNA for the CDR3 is TGTGCCAGCAGCCAAGATTTGGTCTTCTACGAGCAGTACTTC.

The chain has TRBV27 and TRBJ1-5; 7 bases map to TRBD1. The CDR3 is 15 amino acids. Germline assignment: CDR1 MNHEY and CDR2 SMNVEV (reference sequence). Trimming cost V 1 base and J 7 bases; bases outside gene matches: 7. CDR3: CASSLYEGGSQPQHF. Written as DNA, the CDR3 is TGTGCCAGCAGTTTATATGAAGGGGGCTCGCAGCCCCAGCATTTT.

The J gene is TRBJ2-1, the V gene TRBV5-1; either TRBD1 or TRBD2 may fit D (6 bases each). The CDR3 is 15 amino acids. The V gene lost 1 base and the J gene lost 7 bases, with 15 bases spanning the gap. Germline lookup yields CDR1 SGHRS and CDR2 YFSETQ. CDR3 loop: CASSLWGAGANEQFF. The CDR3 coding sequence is TGCGCCAGCAGCTTGTGGGGGGCAGGCGCGAATGAGCAGTTCTTC.

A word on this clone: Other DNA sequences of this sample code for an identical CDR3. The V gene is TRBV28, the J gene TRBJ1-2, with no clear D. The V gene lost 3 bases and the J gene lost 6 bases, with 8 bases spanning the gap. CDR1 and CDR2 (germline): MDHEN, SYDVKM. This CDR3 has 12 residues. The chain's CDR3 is CASSFGGNGYTF. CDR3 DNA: TGTGCCAGCAGTTTCGGAGGGAATGGCTACACCTTC.

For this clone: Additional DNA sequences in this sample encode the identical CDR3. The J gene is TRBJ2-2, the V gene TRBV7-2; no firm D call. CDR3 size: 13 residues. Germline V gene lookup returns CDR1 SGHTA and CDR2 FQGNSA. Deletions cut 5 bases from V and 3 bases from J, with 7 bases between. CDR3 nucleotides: TGTGCCAGCAGCCGAGGTGACACCGGGGAGCTGTTTTTT. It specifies CASSRGDTGELFF.

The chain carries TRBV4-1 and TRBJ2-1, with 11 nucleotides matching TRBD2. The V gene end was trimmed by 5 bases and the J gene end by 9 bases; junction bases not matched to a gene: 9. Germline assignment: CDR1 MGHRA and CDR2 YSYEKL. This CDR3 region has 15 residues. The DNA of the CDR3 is TGCGCCAGCAGCTCGGGGGTAGCGGGAGGGCTTGAGCAGTTCTTC. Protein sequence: CASSSGVAGGLEQFF.

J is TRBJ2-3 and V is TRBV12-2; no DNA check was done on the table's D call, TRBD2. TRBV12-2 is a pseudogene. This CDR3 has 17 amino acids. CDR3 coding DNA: TGTGCAAGTCGCCCGAGCGGCGGCAATAGGAGGGCAGATACGCAGTATTTT. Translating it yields CASRPSGGNRRADTQYF.

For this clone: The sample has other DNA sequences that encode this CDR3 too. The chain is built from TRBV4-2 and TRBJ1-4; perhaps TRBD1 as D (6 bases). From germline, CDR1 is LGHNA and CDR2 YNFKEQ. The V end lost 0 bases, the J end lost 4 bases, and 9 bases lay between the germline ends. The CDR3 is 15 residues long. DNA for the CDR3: TGTGCCAGCAGCCAAGATAGACAGGTTAATGAAAAACTGTTTTTT. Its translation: CASSQDRQVNEKLFF.

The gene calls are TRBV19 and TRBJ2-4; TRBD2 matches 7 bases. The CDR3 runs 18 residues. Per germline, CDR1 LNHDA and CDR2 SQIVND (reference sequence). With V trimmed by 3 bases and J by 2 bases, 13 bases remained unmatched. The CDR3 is CASSIFLPMRETKNIQYF. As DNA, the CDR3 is TGTGCCAGTAGTATTTTCCTCCCTATGCGGGAGACCAAAAACATTCAGTACTTC.

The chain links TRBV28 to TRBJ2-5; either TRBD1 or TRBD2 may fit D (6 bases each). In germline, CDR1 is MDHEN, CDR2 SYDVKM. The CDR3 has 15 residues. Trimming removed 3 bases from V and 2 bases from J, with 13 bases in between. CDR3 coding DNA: TGTGCCAGCAGTTTGGCCGGGGGCGAACAAGAGACCCAGTACTTC. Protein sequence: CASSLAGGEQETQYF.

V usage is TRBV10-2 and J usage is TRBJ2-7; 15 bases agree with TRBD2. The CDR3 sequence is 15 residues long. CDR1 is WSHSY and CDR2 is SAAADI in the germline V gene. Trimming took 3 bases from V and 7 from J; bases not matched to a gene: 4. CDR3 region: CASSEGTSGRWEQYF. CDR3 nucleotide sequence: TGCGCCAGCAGTGAAGGGACTAGCGGGAGGTGGGAGCAGTACTTC.

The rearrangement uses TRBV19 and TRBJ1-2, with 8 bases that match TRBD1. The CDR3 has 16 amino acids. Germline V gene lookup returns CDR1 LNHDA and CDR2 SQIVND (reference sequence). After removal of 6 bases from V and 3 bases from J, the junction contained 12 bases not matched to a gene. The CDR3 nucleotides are TGTGCCAGTAGAATCCCGGACAGGGACCCCTACTATGGCTACACCTTC. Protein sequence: CASRIPDRDPYYGYTF.

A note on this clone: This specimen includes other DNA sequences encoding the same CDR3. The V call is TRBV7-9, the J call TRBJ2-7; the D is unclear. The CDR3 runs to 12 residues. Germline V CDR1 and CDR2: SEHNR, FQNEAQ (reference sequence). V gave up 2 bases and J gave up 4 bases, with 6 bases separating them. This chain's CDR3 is CASSLSSYEQYF. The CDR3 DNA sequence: TGTGCCAGCAGCTTAAGTTCATACGAGCAGTACTTC.

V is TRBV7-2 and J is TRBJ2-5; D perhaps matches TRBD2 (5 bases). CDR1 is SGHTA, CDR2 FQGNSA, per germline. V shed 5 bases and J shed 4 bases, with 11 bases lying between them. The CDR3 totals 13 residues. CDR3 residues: CASSTRRGETQYF. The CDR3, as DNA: TGTGCCAGCAGCACTAGACGGGGAGAGACCCAGTACTTC.

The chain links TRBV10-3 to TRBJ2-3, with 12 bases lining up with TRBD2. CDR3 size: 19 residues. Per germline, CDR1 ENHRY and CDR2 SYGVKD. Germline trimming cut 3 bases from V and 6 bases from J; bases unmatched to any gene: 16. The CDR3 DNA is TGTGCCATCAGTGAACTCGCACCGGCGACTAGCGGGAGAGGGGATACGCAGTATTTT. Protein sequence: CAISELAPATSGRGDTQYF.

The CDR3 coding sequence is TGTGCCAGTAGTATAGATGGAGGGGCAAGAGGAAACACCATATATTTT. Translation gives CASSIDGGARGNTIYF. This chain links TRBV19 with TRBJ1-3; D might be TRBD1 (5 bases). The V end lost 0 bases, the J end lost 4 bases, and 13 bases lay between the germline ends. The germline V gene has CDR1 LNHDA and CDR2 SQIVND (reference sequence). The CDR3 has 16 residues.

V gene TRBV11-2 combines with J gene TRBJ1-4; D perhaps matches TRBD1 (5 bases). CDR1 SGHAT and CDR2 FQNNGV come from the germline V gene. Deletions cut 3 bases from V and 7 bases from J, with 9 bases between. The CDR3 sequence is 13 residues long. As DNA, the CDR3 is TGTGCCAGCAGCTTCAGGGCGGGTGAAAAACTGTTTTTT. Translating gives CASSFRAGEKLFF.

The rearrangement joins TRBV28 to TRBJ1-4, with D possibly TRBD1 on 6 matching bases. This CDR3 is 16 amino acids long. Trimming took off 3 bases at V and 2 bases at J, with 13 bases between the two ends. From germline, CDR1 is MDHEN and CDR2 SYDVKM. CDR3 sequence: CASSFRGGVTNEKLFF. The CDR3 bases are TGTGCCAGCAGTTTCAGGGGAGGAGTGACTAATGAAAAACTGTTTTTT.

CDR3 region: CASSYTSGSSSGANVLTF. The DNA of the CDR3 is TGCGCCAGCAGCTATACTAGCGGGAGCTCATCTGGGGCCAACGTCCTGACTTTC. The chain combines TRBV5-1 with TRBJ2-6; 11 positions agree with TRBD2. J lost 1 base, V lost 3 bases, and 6 bases had no gene match. The CDR3 length is 18 residues. Germline V CDR1 and CDR2: SGHRS, YFSETQ. The full variable domain, with the rest looked up from reference TRBV5-1 and TRBJ2-6, is KAGVTQTPRYLIKTRGQQVTLSCSPISGHRSVSWYQQTPGQGLQFLFEYFSETQRNKGNFPGRFSGRQFSNSRSEMNVSTLELGDSALYLCASSYTSGSSSGANVLTFGAGSRLTVL.

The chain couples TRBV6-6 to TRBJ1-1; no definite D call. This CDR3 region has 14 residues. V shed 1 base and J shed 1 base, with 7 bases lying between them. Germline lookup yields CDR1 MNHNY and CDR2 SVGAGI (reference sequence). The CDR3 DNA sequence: TGTGCCAGCAGTTACTTACCAGGGAACACTGAAGCTTTCTTT. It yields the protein CASSYLPGNTEAFF.

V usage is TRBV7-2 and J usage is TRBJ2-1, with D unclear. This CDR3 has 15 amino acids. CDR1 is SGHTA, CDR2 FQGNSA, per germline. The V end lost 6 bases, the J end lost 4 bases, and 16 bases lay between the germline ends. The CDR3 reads CASRMGLSGYNEQFF. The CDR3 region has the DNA TGTGCCAGCAGAATGGGGTTAAGTGGTTACAATGAGCAGTTCTTC.

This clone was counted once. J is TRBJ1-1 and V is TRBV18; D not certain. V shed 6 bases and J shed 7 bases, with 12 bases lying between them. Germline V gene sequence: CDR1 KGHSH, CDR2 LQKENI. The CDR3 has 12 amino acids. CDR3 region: CASSPPAGEAFF. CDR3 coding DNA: TGTGCCAGCTCGCCCCCGGCGGGTGAAGCTTTCTTT.